The sequence of this T cell receptor (beta chain) was determined in a study of T cell responses to AZD1222 COVID-19 vaccine. Sequencing used immunoSEQ multiplex PCR; TCRdb keeps in-frame clones, though not all of them. The data hold about 110,000 clones, with around 76% observed a single time. Study observations and caveats: Across spike, vaccine-associated CD4 TCRs were found, dominant at 160-218 and 743-854. Variant regions that are unmutated are reportedly the target of nearly half of spike-specific TCRs. Receipt of two AZD1222 doses was followed by a rise in Spike-specific TCR breadth and depth. Only six individuals given AZD1222 were seropositive at baseline.

This clone has a handful of counts. Antigen unknown. Sequenced here: peripheral blood, sampled on day 0 of AZD1222 vaccination. The receptor comes from an adult in good health.

In DNA form, the CDR3 reads TGTGCCAGCAGCTTGGGACCGGGGGAGACCCAGTACTTC. Amino acid sequence: CASSLGPGETQYF. The V gene is TRBV7-9, the J gene TRBJ2-5; the D call may be TRBD1 or TRBD2 (5 bases each). Germline V gene lookup returns CDR1 SEHNR and CDR2 FQNEAQ (reference sequence). Between the trimmed V and J ends, which lost 3 bases and 5 bases, there was a span of 10 bases. The CDR3 is 13 residues long.